Below, 21 T cell receptor beta chains from the same sample are listed, as sequenced in a study of prognosis after radiotherapy for stage I lung cancer. By two-round multiplex PCR, the TCR beta CDR3 was amplified from genomic DNA. During first-round PCR, primers specific to each TRBV and TRBJ gene were used. TCRdb processed the multiplex PCR reads anew with MiXCR; each CDR3 protein has one entry. The data hold 11,000 to 15,000 distinct CDR3 sequences, with around 35% observed a single time. Sequences were derived from PBMCs, sampled before or after stereotactic body radiation therapy (not recorded which). These receptors all come from a donor at least 50 years old with non-small cell lung cancer.

This clonotype was recorded at least ten times. The chain links TRBV3-1 to TRBJ2-2, with D hard to call. The germline V and J ends were trimmed by 5 bases and 8 bases, with 12 bases remaining between them. The CDR3 is 13 amino acids. CDR1 is LGHDT and CDR2 is YNNKEL in the germline V gene (reference sequence). CDR3 in amino acids: CASSDGSRGELFF. The CDR3 coding sequence is TGTGCCAGCAGCGACGGGTCGAGGGGGGAGCTGTTTTTT.

There are many counts of this clonotype. The chain links TRBV7-6 to TRBJ2-7; 11 nucleotides match TRBD2. After removal of 5 bases from V and 7 bases from J, the junction contained 10 bases not matched to a gene. The germline V gene encodes CDR1 SGHVS and CDR2 FNYEAQ. The CDR3 sequence is 15 residues long. The CDR3 here is CASSRNSGGAYEQYF. The CDR3 DNA is TGTGCCAGCAGCAGAAATAGCGGGGGGGCATATGAGCAGTACTTC.

This clonotype occurred many times. This chain joins TRBV4-1 and TRBJ2-2; possibly TRBD2 for D (5 bases). The CDR3 sequence is 15 residues long. Germline loops: CDR1 MGHRA, CDR2 YSYEKL. Trimming removed 0 bases from V and 6 bases from J, with 11 bases in between. The CDR3 sequence: CASSQDSGSSGELFF. The CDR3 DNA reads as TGCGCCAGCAGCCAAGACTCGGGGAGTTCCGGGGAGCTGTTTTTT.

As to this clonotype: A read error is likely here: a far larger clone is one base away. The rearrangement uses TRBV6-4 and TRBJ2-7, with 8 bases lining up with TRBD1. The CDR3 consists of 13 residues. Germline trimming cut 10 bases from V and 3 bases from J; bases unmatched to any gene: 8. Germline CDR1 is MRHNA and CDR2 is SNTAGT. The CDR3 loop is CATRQGTCYEQYF. In nucleotides, the CDR3 is TGTGCCACCCGACAGGGGACCTGCTACGAGCAGTACTTC.

The chain has TRBV29-1 and TRBJ2-5, with D tentatively TRBD1 or TRBD2 (5 bases each). CDR1 is SQVTM and CDR2 is ANQGSEA in the germline V gene. This CDR3 spans 13 amino acids. V was trimmed by 8 bases and J by 1 base, leaving 14 bases between them. The CDR3 region has the DNA TGCAGCTCCCTCCACGGGGCCCAAGAGACCCAGTACTTC. Amino acid sequence: CSSLHGAQETQYF.

By sample share, this clonotype is medium-sized. The chain links TRBV28 to TRBJ2-7, with TRBD1 identical over 7 bases. The CDR3 is 18 residues long. Germline-derived CDR1 and CDR2 are MDHEN and SYDVKM. Trimming cost V 4 bases and J 4 bases; bases outside gene matches: 19. The CDR3 loop is CASSSRRAQGFGRYEQYF. For the CDR3, the DNA is TGTGCCAGCAGTTCCCGCAGGGCACAGGGGTTTGGAAGATACGAGCAGTACTTC.

As concerns this clonotype: This may stem from a read error, because a much larger clone lies one nucleotide away. V and J are TRBV4-2 and TRBJ2-7; 13 bases agree with TRBD2. CDR1 is LGHNA, CDR2 YNFKEQ, per germline. V gave up 4 bases and J gave up 6 bases; unmatched junction bases: 12. The CDR3 spans 17 residues. CDR3 sequence (DNA): TGTGCCAGCAGCCCCCAAACGAGGACTAGCGGGAGAGTCGAGCAGTACTTC. Its protein is CASSPQTRTSGRVEQYF.

V usage is TRBV6-2 or TRBV6-3 and J usage is TRBJ1-5; TRBD1 matches 9 bases. Germline trimming cut 5 bases from V and 8 bases from J; bases unmatched to any gene: 13. CDR1 and CDR2 (germline): MNHEY, SVGEGT. This CDR3 is 16 amino acids long. This CDR3 is CASSGTGTGFHKPQHF. The CDR3 coding sequence is TGTGCCAGCAGTGGCACCGGGACAGGGTTTCATAAGCCCCAGCATTTT.

This clonotype was recorded many times. Relative to the germline gene, one junction end is altered; a read error may explain this. This chain joins TRBV5-4 and TRBJ2-7; no clear D gene. The CDR3 consists of 12 residues. Germline lookup yields CDR1 SGHNT and CDR2 YYREEE (reference sequence). CDR3 sequence: CASSLISSEQYF. The DNA of the CDR3 is TGTGCCAGCAGCCTAATTTCCTCCGAGCAGTACTTC.

This clonotype was detected many times. The rearrangement links TRBV5-6 to TRBJ2-1; TRBD2 agrees at 16 bases. Unmatched junction bases numbered 1, after V lost 3 bases and J lost 10 bases. The CDR3 has 14 residues. The germline CDR1 and CDR2 sequences are SGHDT and YYEEEE. The CDR3 coding sequence is TGTGCCAGCAGCTCGGGACTAGCGGGAGGGGAGCAGTTCTTC. The encoded protein is CASSSGLAGGEQFF.

This clonotype was observed many times. The V gene is TRBV4-1, the J gene TRBJ2-1, with 8 positions matching TRBD2. Trimming removed 3 bases from V and 2 bases from J; junction bases left unmatched: 3. Germline CDR1 is MGHRA and CDR2 is YSYEKL. CDR3 length: 15 amino acids. This chain's CDR3 is CASSQPAGAYNEQFF. The DNA for the CDR3 is TGCGCCAGCAGCCAGCCAGCGGGGGCCTACAATGAGCAGTTCTTC.

With respect to this clonotype: A much larger clone is a single base away; this may be a read error. J is TRBJ2-1 and V is TRBV18; perhaps TRBD2 as D (5 bases). The CDR3 loop spans 15 amino acids. Germline V CDR1 and CDR2: KGHSH, LQKENI. CDR3 sequence (DNA): TGTGTCAGCTCACCACCGTCTAGCCCCTACAATGAGCAGTTCTTC. Encoded protein: CVSSPPSSPYNEQFF.

The gene calls are TRBV6-2 or TRBV6-3 and TRBJ1-1; D gene ambiguous. In germline, CDR1 is MNHEY, CDR2 SVGEGT. The CDR3 length is 13 residues. Between the trimmed V and J ends, which lost 6 bases and 1 base, there was a span of 9 bases. The CDR3 protein is CASRVQRNTEAFF. Here the CDR3 DNA reads TGTGCCAGCAGGGTACAGAGGAACACTGAAGCTTTCTTT.

On this clonotype itself: This CDR3 is missing its conserved last phenylalanine or tryptophan, likely due to a read error. The chain uses TRBV20-1 and TRBJ1-3, with 7 bases identical to TRBD1. The CDR3 consists of 15 residues. CDR1 and CDR2 (germline): DFQATT, SNEGSKA (reference sequence). The chain's CDR3 is CCASDDRASGNTIYL. DNA for the CDR3: TGCTGTGCTAGCGATGACAGGGCCTCTGGAAACACCATATATCTT.

This clonotype was seen many times. V is TRBV6-5 and J is TRBJ2-2; 7 bases fit TRBD1. CDR3 size: 18 residues. Germline-derived CDR1 and CDR2 are MNHEY and SVGAGI. Trimming cost V 0 bases and J 1 base; bases outside gene matches: 8. The CDR3 here is CASSYSASTGLNTGELFF. DNA for the CDR3: TGTGCCAGCAGTTACTCTGCGTCGACAGGGCTGAACACCGGGGAGCTGTTTTTT.

This clonotype was recorded many times. The chain recombines TRBV27 with TRBJ2-7, with D tentatively TRBD1 or TRBD2 (5 bases each). The CDR3 extends over 14 amino acids. The germline CDR1 and CDR2 sequences are MNHEY and SMNVEV (reference sequence). Trimming stripped 4 bases from V and 5 bases from J, with 15 bases between. CDR3 sequence: CASSSPGRVNEQYF. For the CDR3, the DNA is TGTGCCAGCAGTTCACCGGGACGAGTGAACGAGCAGTACTTC.

The V gene is TRBV5-1, the J gene TRBJ1-2; 9 bases agree with TRBD1. CDR1 and CDR2 (germline): SGHRS, YFSETQ. CDR3 length equals 14 residues. The ends lost 2 bases at V and 6 bases at J; junction bases unmatched: 5. CDR3 nucleotide sequence: TGCGCCAGCAGCTTACAGGGGGCGAGGGATGGCTACACCTTC. It codes for CASSLQGARDGYTF.

This clonotype was counted a single time. One base away lies a much larger clone, so this may be a sequencing read error. V usage is TRBV7-3 and J usage is TRBJ2-1, with TRBD2 matching 10 bases. V was pared by 5 bases and J by 9 bases, with 10 bases of the junction left unmatched. This CDR3 region has 15 residues. The germline V gene encodes CDR1 SGHTA and CDR2 FQGTGA. The CDR3: CASSRVSGGAGEQFF. As DNA, the CDR3 is TGTGCCAGCAGCCGGGTCAGCGGGGGGGCCGGTGAGCAGTTCTTC.

This clonotype has ten or more counts. The rearrangement links TRBV5-1 to TRBJ2-5, with TRBD2 matching over 8 bases. Germline CDR1 reads SGHRS; CDR2 reads YFSETQ. The CDR3 sequence is 15 residues long. After removal of 0 bases from V and 5 bases from J, the junction contained 6 bases not matched to a gene. The CDR3 sequence is CASSLDVAGLETQYF. The CDR3 DNA is TGCGCCAGCAGCTTGGATGTAGCGGGGCTCGAGACCCAGTACTTC.

This clonotype was counted at least ten times. The V gene is TRBV5-1, the J gene TRBJ1-2; D ambiguous. Trimming left V 2 bases short and J 2 bases short, with 10 bases between. CDR3 length: 14 amino acids. The germline CDR1 and CDR2 sequences are SGHRS and YFSETQ. In nucleotides, the CDR3 is TGCGCCAGCAGCTTACACCTCTTAAACTATGGCTACACCTTC. This gives the protein CASSLHLLNYGYTF.

This clonotype is medium-sized. This rearrangement joins TRBV7-2 to TRBJ2-3; no clear D gene. V lost 1 base, J lost 5 bases, and 7 bases lay in between. CDR3 length: 13 amino acids. The germline V gene encodes CDR1 SGHTA and CDR2 FQGNSA. CDR3 region: CASSLGVGDTQYF. CDR3 in DNA: TGTGCCAGCAGCTTAGGAGTTGGAGATACGCAGTATTTT.